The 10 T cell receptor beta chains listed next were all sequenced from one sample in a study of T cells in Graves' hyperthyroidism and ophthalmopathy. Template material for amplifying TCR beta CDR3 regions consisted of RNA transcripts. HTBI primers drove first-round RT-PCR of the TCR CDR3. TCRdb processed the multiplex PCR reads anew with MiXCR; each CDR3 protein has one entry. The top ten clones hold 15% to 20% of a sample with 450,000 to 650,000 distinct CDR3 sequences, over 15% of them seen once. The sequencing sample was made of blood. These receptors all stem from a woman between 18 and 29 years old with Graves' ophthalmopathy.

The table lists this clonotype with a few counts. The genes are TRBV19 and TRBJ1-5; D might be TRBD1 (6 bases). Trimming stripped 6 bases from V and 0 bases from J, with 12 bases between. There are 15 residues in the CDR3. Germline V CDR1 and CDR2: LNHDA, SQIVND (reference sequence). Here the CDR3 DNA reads TGTGCCAGTAGGGGGGCAGCAGATAGCAATCAGCCCCAGCATTTT. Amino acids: CASRGAADSNQPQHF. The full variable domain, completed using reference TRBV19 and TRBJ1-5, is DGGITQSPKYLFRKEGQNVTLSCEQNLNHDAMYWYRQDPGQGLRLIYYSQIVNDFQKGDIAEGYSVSREKKESFPLTVTSAQKNPTAFYLCASRGAADSNQPQHFGDGTRLSIL.

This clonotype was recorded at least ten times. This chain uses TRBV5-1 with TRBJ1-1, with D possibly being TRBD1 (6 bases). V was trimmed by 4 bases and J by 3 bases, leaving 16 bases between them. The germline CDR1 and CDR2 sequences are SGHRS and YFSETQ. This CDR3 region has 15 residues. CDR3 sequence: CASSQNRVLYTEAFF. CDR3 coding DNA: TGCGCCAGCAGCCAAAACAGGGTATTGTACACTGAAGCTTTCTTT.

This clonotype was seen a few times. CDR3 loop: CASRGQALEKLFF. CDR3 nucleotide sequence: TGTGCCAGCCGAGGACAGGCCCTTGAAAAACTGTTTTTT. The chain uses TRBV7-9 and TRBJ1-4; 7 bases match TRBD1. J was trimmed by 7 bases and V by 8 bases; bases with no gene match: 7. Germline V lookup: CDR1 SEHNR, CDR2 FQNEAQ (reference sequence). The CDR3 is 13 residues long.

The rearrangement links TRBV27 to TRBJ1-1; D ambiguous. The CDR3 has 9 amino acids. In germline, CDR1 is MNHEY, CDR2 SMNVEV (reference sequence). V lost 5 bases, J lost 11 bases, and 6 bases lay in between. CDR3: CASSPSAFF. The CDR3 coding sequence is TGTGCCAGCAGTCCTAGTGCTTTCTTT.

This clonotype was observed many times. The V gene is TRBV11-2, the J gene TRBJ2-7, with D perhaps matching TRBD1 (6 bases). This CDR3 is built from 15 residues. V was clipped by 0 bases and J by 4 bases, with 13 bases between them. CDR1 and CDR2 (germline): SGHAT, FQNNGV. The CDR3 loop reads CASSLEGRGTYEQYF. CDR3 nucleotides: TGTGCCAGCAGCTTAGAGGGCAGGGGCACTTACGAGCAGTACTTC.

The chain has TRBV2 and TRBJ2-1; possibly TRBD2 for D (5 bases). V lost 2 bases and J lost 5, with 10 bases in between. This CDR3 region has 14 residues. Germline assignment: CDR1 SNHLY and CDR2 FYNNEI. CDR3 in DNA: TGTGCCAGCAGTGAAAGACTACCTCACAATGAGCAGTTCTTC. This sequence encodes CASSERLPHNEQFF.

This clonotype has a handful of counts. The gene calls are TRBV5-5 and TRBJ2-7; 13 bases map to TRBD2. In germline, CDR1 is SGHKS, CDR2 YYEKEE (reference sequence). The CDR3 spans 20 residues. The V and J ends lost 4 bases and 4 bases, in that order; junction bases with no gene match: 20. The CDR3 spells CASSPGTSGIPFVTLYEQYF. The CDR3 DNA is TGTGCCAGCAGCCCCGGGACTAGCGGGATACCATTTGTAACTCTATACGAGCAGTACTTC.

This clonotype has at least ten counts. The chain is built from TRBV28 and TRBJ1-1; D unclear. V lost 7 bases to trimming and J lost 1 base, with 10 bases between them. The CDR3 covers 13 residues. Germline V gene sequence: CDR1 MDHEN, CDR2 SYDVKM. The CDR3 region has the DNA TGTGCCAGCATTCCCTCGGGGAACACTGAAGCTTTCTTT. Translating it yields CASIPSGNTEAFF.

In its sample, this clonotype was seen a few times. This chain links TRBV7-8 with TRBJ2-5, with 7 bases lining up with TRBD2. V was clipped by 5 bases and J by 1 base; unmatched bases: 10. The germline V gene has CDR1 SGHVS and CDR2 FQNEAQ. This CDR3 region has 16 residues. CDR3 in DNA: TGTGCCAGCAGCCCTAGACTAGCCCTATCCCAAGAGACCCAGTACTTC. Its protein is CASSPRLALSQETQYF.

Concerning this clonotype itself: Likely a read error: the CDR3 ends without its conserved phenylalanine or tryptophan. The CDR3 protein is CASSSQGYTEAFV. The CDR3 DNA is TGCGCCAGCAGCTCACAGGGATACACTGAAGCTTTCGTT. The V call is TRBV5-1, the J call TRBJ1-1; possible D gene TRBD1, 6 bases. Trimming pared 3 bases from V and 3 bases from J, leaving 9 bases between. The CDR3 is 13 amino acids. Germline CDR1 reads SGHRS; CDR2 reads YFSETQ.